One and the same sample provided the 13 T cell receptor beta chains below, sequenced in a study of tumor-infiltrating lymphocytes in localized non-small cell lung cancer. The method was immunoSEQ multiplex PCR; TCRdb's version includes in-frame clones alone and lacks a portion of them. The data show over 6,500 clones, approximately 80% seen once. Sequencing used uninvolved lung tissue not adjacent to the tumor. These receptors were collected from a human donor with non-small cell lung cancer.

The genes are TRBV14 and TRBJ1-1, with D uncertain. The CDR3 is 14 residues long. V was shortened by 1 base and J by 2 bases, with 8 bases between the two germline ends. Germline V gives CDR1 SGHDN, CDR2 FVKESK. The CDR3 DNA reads TGTGCCAGCAGCCAAGTACGGGGAAACACTGAAGCTTTCTTT. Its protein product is CASSQVRGNTEAFF.

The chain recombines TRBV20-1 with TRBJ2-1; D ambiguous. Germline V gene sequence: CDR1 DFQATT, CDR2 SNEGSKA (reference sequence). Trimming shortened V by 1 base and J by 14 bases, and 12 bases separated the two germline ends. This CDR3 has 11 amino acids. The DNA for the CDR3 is TGCAGTGCTAGAGCTGGGGTGGAAAAGTTCTTC. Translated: CSARAGVEKFF.

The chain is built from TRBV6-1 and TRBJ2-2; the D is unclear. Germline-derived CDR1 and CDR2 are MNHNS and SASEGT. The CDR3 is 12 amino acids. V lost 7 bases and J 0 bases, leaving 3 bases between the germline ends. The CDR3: CASNANTGELFF. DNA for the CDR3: TGTGCCAGCAATGCGAACACCGGGGAGCTGTTTTTT.

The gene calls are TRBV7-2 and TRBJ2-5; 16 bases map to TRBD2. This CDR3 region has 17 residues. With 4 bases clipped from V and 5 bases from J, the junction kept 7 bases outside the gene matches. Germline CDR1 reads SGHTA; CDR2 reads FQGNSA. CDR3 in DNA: TGTGCCAGCAGCTCCGGGACTAGCGGGGGGGTCAGCGAGACCCAGTACTTC. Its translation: CASSSGTSGGVSETQYF. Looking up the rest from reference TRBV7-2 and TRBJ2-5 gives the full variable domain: GAGVSQSPSNKVTEKGKDVELRCDPISGHTALYWYRQSLGQGLEFLIYFQGNSAPDKSGLPSDRFSAERTGGSVSTLTIQRTQQEDSAVYLCASSSGTSGGVSETQYFGPGTRLLVL.

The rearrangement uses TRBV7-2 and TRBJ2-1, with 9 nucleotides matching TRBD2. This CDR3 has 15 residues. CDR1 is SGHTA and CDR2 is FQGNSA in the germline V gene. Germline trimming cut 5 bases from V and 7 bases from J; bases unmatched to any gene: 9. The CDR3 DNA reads TGTGCCAGCAGCGGCGGGCGGCTAGCGGGGAATGAGCAGTTCTTC. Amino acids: CASSGGRLAGNEQFF.

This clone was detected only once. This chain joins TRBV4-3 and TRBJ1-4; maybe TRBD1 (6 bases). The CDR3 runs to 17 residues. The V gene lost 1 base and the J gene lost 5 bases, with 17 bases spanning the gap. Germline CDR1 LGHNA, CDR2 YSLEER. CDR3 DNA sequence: TGCGCCAGCAGCCAAGGGGTCCGGGGGCTCCACAATGAAAAACTGTTTTTT. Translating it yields CASSQGVRGLHNEKLFF.

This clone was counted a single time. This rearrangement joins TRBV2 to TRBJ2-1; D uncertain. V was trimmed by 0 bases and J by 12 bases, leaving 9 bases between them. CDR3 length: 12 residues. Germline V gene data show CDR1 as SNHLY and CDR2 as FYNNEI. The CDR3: CASSEAGGRQFF. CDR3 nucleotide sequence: TGTGCCAGCAGTGAAGCGGGCGGTAGGCAGTTCTTC.

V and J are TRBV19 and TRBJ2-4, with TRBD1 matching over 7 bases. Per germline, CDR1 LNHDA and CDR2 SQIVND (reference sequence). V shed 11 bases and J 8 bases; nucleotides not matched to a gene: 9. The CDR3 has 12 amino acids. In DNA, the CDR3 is TGTGCCGTCAGGGGGATCTGGGACATTCAGTACTTC. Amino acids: CAVRGIWDIQYF.

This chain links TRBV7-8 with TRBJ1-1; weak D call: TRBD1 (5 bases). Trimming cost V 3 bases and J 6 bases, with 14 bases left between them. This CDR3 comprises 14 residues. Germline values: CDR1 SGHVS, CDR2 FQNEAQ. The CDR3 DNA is TGTGCCAGCAGCTTTGGTCAGGGTTCGGCTGAAGCTTTCTTT. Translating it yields CASSFGQGSAEAFF. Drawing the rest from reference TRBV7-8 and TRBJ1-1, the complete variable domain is GAGVSQSPRYKVAKRGQDVALRCDPISGHVSLFWYQQALGQGPEFLTYFQNEAQLDKSGLPSDRFFAERPEGSVSTLKIQRTQQEDSAVYLCASSFGQGSAEAFFGQGTRLTVV.

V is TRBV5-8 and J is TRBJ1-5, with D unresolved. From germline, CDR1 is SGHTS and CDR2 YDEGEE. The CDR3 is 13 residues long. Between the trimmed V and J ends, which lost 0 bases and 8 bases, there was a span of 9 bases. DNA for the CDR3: TGTGCCAGCAGCTTGGAAGGATGGGAGCCCCAGCATTTT. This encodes CASSLEGWEPQHF.

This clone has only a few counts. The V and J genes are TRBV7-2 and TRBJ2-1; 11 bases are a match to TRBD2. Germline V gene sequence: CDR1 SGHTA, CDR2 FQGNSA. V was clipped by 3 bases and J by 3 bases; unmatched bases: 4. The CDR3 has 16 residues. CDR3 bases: TGTGCCAGCAGCTTCTTACTAGCGGGGGTCTACAATGAGCAGTTCTTC. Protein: CASSFLLAGVYNEQFF.

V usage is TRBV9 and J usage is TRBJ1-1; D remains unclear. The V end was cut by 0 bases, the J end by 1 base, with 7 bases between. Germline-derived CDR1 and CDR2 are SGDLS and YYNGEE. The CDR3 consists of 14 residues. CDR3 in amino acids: CASSVGPENTEAFF. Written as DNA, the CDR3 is TGTGCCAGCAGCGTAGGCCCGGAGAACACTGAAGCTTTCTTT.

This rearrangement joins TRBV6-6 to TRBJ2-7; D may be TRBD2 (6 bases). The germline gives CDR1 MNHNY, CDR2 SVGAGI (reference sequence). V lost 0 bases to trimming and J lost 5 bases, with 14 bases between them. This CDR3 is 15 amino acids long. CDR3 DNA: TGTGCCAGCAGTTACTCGGCGGGGCCTACGGACGAGCAGTACTTC. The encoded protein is CASSYSAGPTDEQYF.